Listed below are T cell receptor beta chains from one sample, sequenced in a study of Graves' ophthalmopathy and Graves' hyperthyroidism. One entry per CDR3 protein results from TCRdb running MiXCR on the multiplex PCR reads. The sample lists a few hundred thousand distinct CDR3 sequences; 15% were seen once. Sample: peripheral blood. All receptors derive from a woman aged 18 to 35 with stable Graves' hyperthyroidism. CDR3s include the opening cysteine and the closing phenylalanine or tryptophan. The D gene is left open where the match is weak. Rows may omit the clone size; those that give it use once, few, many or a size class.

j_gene: TRBJ2-7; d_gene: NA; v_gene: TRBV12-3/TRBV12-4; abundance: many; CDR3aa: CASSRNLYEQYF; CDR3nt: TGTGCCAGCAGCCGCAATCTATACGAGCAGTACTTC
j_gene: TRBJ2-7; d_gene: TRBD1; v_gene: TRBV12-3/TRBV12-4; abundance: NA; CDR3aa: CASSSVSGGVYEQYF; CDR3nt: TGTGCCAGCAGTTCGGTCTCAGGGGGCGTATACGAGCAGTACTTC
j_gene: TRBJ1-2; d_gene: NA; v_gene: TRBV2; abundance: many; CDR3aa: CASSENQGEISYGYTF; CDR3nt: TGTGCCAGCAGTGAAAATCAGGGCGAAATCAGCTATGGCTACACCTTC
j_gene: TRBJ1-1; d_gene: TRBD1; v_gene: TRBV20-1; abundance: many; CDR3aa: CSVRGRTKRNTEAFF; CDR3nt: TGCAGTGTTAGGGGGCGCACCAAGAGGAACACTGAAGCTTTCTTT
j_gene: TRBJ2-2; d_gene: NA; v_gene: TRBV12-3/TRBV12-4; abundance: few; CDR3aa: CASSLYPQGYTGELFF; CDR3nt: TGTGCCAGCAGTCTCTACCCCCAGGGATACACCGGGGAGCTGTTTTTT
j_gene: TRBJ1-1; d_gene: NA; v_gene: TRBV29-1; abundance: many; CDR3aa: CSVVTGILRMAFF; CDR3nt: TGCAGCGTTGTCACAGGGATCCTAAGAATGGCTTTCTTT
j_gene: TRBJ1-1; d_gene: NA; v_gene: TRBV6-1; abundance: many; CDR3aa: CASSRGITEAFF; CDR3nt: TGTGCCAGCAGCCGGGGCATCACTGAAGCTTTCTTT
j_gene: TRBJ1-5; d_gene: NA; v_gene: TRBV20-1; abundance: many; CDR3aa: CSAYPGPSLGNQPQHF; CDR3nt: TGCAGTGCTTATCCCGGGCCCTCTTTAGGCAATCAGCCCCAGCATTTT
j_gene: TRBJ2-5; d_gene: NA; v_gene: TRBV14; abundance: many; CDR3aa: CASSPEPETQYF; CDR3nt: TGTGCCAGCAGCCCCGAGCCAGAGACCCAGTACTTC
j_gene: TRBJ2-7; d_gene: NA; v_gene: TRBV18; abundance: NA; CDR3aa: CASSPQSSPYEQYF; CDR3nt: TGTGCCAGCTCACCACAGAGTTCCCCCTACGAGCAGTACTTC
j_gene: TRBJ2-7; d_gene: NA; v_gene: TRBV5-1; abundance: NA; CDR3aa: CASSLTGVNDEQYF; CDR3nt: TGCGCCAGCAGCTTGACCGGGGTCAACGACGAGCAGTACTTC
j_gene: TRBJ1-2; d_gene: NA; v_gene: TRBV6-1; abundance: many; CDR3aa: CASSEGAEGYTF; CDR3nt: TGTGCCAGCAGTGAAGGGGCGGAAGGCTACACCTTC
j_gene: TRBJ1-1; d_gene: NA; v_gene: TRBV4-1; abundance: many; CDR3aa: CASSQGGAPTEAFF; CDR3nt: TGCGCCAGCAGCCAAGGTGGGGCCCCTACTGAAGCTTTCTTT
j_gene: TRBJ2-2; d_gene: NA; v_gene: TRBV2; abundance: many; CDR3aa: CASSRRGSNTGELFF; CDR3nt: TGTGCCAGCAGTCGACGGGGGAGCAACACCGGGGAGCTGTTTTTT
j_gene: TRBJ2-5; d_gene: TRBD2; v_gene: TRBV6-2/TRBV6-3; abundance: once; CDR3aa: CASSYSGGAVETQYF; CDR3nt: TGTGCCAGCAGTTACTCCGGGGGGGCAGTAGAGACCCAGTACTTC